One sample yielded the 30 T cell receptor beta chains listed below, sequenced in a study of neurological immune-mediated disorders. TCRdb reanalysed the 5' RACE reads using MiXCR and keeps one entry per CDR3 protein. The sample holds roughly 88,000 distinct CDR3 sequences, approximately 4% seen once. The sample consisted of PBMCs. These receptors all come from a woman aged 45-65 years with multiple sclerosis.

This clonotype was seen at least ten times. The chain is built from TRBV5-4 and TRBJ2-2; D is unclear. From germline, CDR1 is SGHNT and CDR2 YYREEE (reference sequence). The germline V and J ends were trimmed by 4 bases and 4 bases, with 14 bases remaining between them. This CDR3 is built from 15 residues. The CDR3 is CASSRARSSTGELFF. In nucleotides, the CDR3 is TGTGCCAGCAGCCGCGCCAGGTCGAGCACCGGGGAGCTGTTTTTT.

Ten or more counts support this clonotype. The genes are TRBV2 and TRBJ2-3; 11 bases fit TRBD2. This CDR3 spans 17 amino acids. Germline CDR1 reads SNHLY; CDR2 reads FYNNEI. V gave up 6 bases and J gave up 1 base; unmatched junction bases: 9. CDR3 in DNA: TGTGCCAGCAGGACCCCTTTAGCGGGGGGGCGCACAGATACGCAGTATTTT. This encodes CASRTPLAGGRTDTQYF.

This clonotype has ten or more counts. The chain combines TRBV6-5 with TRBJ2-3, with D perhaps matching TRBD1 or TRBD2 (5 bases each). Germline V gene sequence: CDR1 MNHEY, CDR2 SVGAGI. The CDR3 runs to 14 residues. V was cut by 9 bases and J by 1 base, with 14 bases left in between. In DNA, the CDR3 is TGTGCCAGTGCCTTGGGGGATCGCACAGATACGCAGTATTTT. It translates to CASALGDRTDTQYF.

This clonotype occurred many times. The rearrangement joins TRBV29-1 to TRBJ2-3, with a weak D call TRBD2 (5 bases). CDR1 and CDR2 (germline): SQVTM, ANQGSEA. This CDR3 spans 14 amino acids. The V end lost 7 bases, the J end lost 2 bases, and 16 bases lay between the germline ends. This CDR3 reads CSAPGFGVTDTQYF. Written as DNA, the CDR3 is TGCAGCGCCCCGGGGTTCGGAGTCACAGATACGCAGTATTTT.

As concerns this clonotype: One end of the junction fails to match germline, which may point to a read error. The chain links TRBV2 to TRBJ1-6; D not resolved. The CDR3 length is 13 residues. Germline V gene lookup returns CDR1 SNHLY and CDR2 FYNNEI. The CDR3 here is CASSESPESPLNF. CDR3 bases: TGTGCCAGCAGTGAGTCCCCGGAGTCACCCCTCAACTTT. Variable domain in full (rest from reference TRBV2 and TRBJ1-6): EPEVTQTPSHQVTQMGQEVILRCVPISNHLYFYWYRQILGQKVEFLVSFYNNEISEKSEIFDDQFSVERPDGSNFTLKIRSTKLEDSAMYFCASSESPESPLNFGNGTRLTVT.

There are many counts of this clonotype. This chain connects TRBV5-1 to TRBJ1-3; D remains unclear. V shed 0 bases and J shed 3 bases, with 7 bases lying between them. The CDR3 contains 14 residues. Germline V gene lookup returns CDR1 SGHRS and CDR2 YFSETQ. The CDR3: CASSLGYNGNTIYF. The CDR3 DNA reads TGCGCCAGCAGCTTGGGATACAATGGAAACACCATATATTTT.

There are many counts of this clonotype. The genes are TRBV20-1 and TRBJ2-3, with 7 bases that match TRBD2. V was pared by 0 bases and J by 0 bases, with 12 bases of the junction left unmatched. The germline V gene has CDR1 DFQATT and CDR2 SNEGSKA (reference sequence). This CDR3 region has 18 residues. CDR3 DNA sequence: TGCAGTGCTAGAGATGGTGGGCTGTGGGGGGGGAGCACAGATACGCAGTATTTT. This translates into CSARDGGLWGGSTDTQYF.

This clonotype was seen repeatedly, ten times or more. V gene TRBV20-1 combines with J gene TRBJ1-3; 9 bases agree with TRBD1. CDR3 size: 14 residues. Germline assignment: CDR1 DFQATT and CDR2 SNEGSKA (reference sequence). Trimming removed 6 bases from V and 3 bases from J; junction bases left unmatched: 6. CDR3 sequence: CSASDRGGGNTIYF. DNA for the CDR3: TGCAGTGCCAGCGACAGGGGGGGTGGAAACACCATATATTTT.

In this sample, this clonotype turned up a few times. V gene TRBV18 combines with J gene TRBJ2-2; D perhaps matches TRBD2 (5 bases). Germline-derived CDR1 and CDR2 are KGHSH and LQKENI. This CDR3 spans 15 amino acids. V dropped 3 bases and J dropped 4 bases, with 12 bases sitting between them. DNA of the CDR3: TGTGCCAGCTCACCTGGACCGGCGGGCACCGGGGAGCTGTTTTTT. It yields the protein CASSPGPAGTGELFF.

This clonotype was observed at least ten times. The rearrangement uses TRBV5-1 and TRBJ1-6; 9 nucleotides align to TRBD1. Trimming cost V 4 bases and J 9 bases; bases outside gene matches: 5. Germline CDR1 and CDR2: SGHRS and YFSETQ. The CDR3 has 14 amino acids. In nucleotides, the CDR3 is TGCGCCAGCAGCCAGGACAGGGGCGCTTCACCCCTCCACTTT. Its protein is CASSQDRGASPLHF.

This clonotype has a count of ten or more. The rearrangement joins TRBV7-2 to TRBJ2-2; perhaps TRBD2 as D (6 bases). V lost 1 base to trimming and J lost 2 bases, with 8 bases between them. Germline V gives CDR1 SGHTA, CDR2 FQGNSA. The CDR3 runs 15 residues. The CDR3 bases are TGTGCCAGCAGCTTAGTGGGACTCAACACCGGGGAGCTGTTTTTT. This gives the protein CASSLVGLNTGELFF.

The sample holds many counts of this clonotype. The chain joins TRBV5-1 to TRBJ2-1, with 13 bases fitting TRBD2. With V trimmed by 4 bases and J by 0 bases, 10 bases remained unmatched. Germline V gene data show CDR1 as SGHRS and CDR2 as YFSETQ. This CDR3 is built from 19 residues. Written as DNA, the CDR3 is TGCGCCAGCAGCATACGGACTAGCGGGGGCCCCAGCTCCTACAATGAGCAGTTCTTC. Its protein product is CASSIRTSGGPSSYNEQFF.

Only a few counts were recorded for this clonotype. J is TRBJ2-5 and V is TRBV12-3 or TRBV12-4; 11 nucleotides line up with TRBD2. The CDR3 has 13 residues. Germline trimming cut 7 bases from V and 13 bases from J; bases unmatched to any gene: 11. CDR3 protein: CASTGTSGENPYF. For the CDR3, the DNA is TGTGCCAGCACCGGGACTAGCGGAGAGAACCCGTACTTC.

The rearrangement joins TRBV7-8 to TRBJ1-5; TRBD1 matches 7 bases. The CDR3 loop spans 15 amino acids. The junction had 8 bases not matched to a gene; V was cut back by 4 bases and J by 5 bases. Germline CDR1 SGHVS, CDR2 FQNEAQ. As DNA, the CDR3 is TGTGCCAGCAGCTCAAGGGACAGCTGGGATCAGCCCCAGCATTTT. This translates into CASSSRDSWDQPQHF. Using reference TRBV7-8 and TRBJ1-5 for the parts outside the CDR3, the full variable domain is GAGVSQSPRYKVAKRGQDVALRCDPISGHVSLFWYQQALGQGPEFLTYFQNEAQLDKSGLPSDRFFAERPEGSVSTLKIQRTQQEDSAVYLCASSSRDSWDQPQHFGDGTRLSIL.

Ten or more counts support this clonotype. The chain uses TRBV20-1 and TRBJ1-4; D gene unclear. The CDR3 runs 13 residues. The V and J ends lost 1 base and 4 bases respectively, with 7 bases between them. Per germline, CDR1 DFQATT and CDR2 SNEGSKA (reference sequence). The CDR3 loop reads CSARAGLNEKLFF. The CDR3, as DNA: TGCAGTGCTAGAGCTGGCCTTAATGAAAAACTGTTTTTT.

This clonotype came up many times. CDR3 sequence (DNA): TGCAGTGCTAGAGGGACAGGGGGGTATGAGCAGTTCTTC. Protein sequence: CSARGTGGYEQFF. The chain carries TRBV20-1 and TRBJ2-1; TRBD1 matches 10 bases. Germline V gene data show CDR1 as DFQATT and CDR2 as SNEGSKA (reference sequence). V shed 1 base, J shed 8 bases, and the junction held 2 bases outside the gene matches. The CDR3 has 13 residues.

The chain couples TRBV7-2 to TRBJ2-3; D may be TRBD2 (5 bases). The CDR3 is 16 amino acids. The germline V gene encodes CDR1 SGHTA and CDR2 FQGNSA. V lost 1 base to trimming and J lost 1 base, with 12 bases between them. The CDR3 here is CASSLVTGSRTDTQYF. Here the CDR3 DNA reads TGTGCCAGCAGCTTAGTGACGGGGTCCCGCACAGATACGCAGTATTTT. Drawing the rest from reference TRBV7-2 and TRBJ2-3, the complete variable domain is GAGVSQSPSNKVTEKGKDVELRCDPISGHTALYWYRQSLGQGLEFLIYFQGNSAPDKSGLPSDRFSAERTGGSVSTLTIQRTQQEDSAVYLCASSLVTGSRTDTQYFGPGTRLTVL.

The chain has TRBV7-6 and TRBJ2-1; 9 bases are shared with TRBD1. J gave up 4 bases and V 8 bases, and 6 bases lay outside the gene matches. The CDR3 covers 14 residues. Germline lookup yields CDR1 SGHVS and CDR2 FNYEAQ. The CDR3 sequence: CASARQGEYNEQFF. The CDR3 nucleotides are TGTGCCAGCGCCCGACAGGGGGAATACAATGAGCAGTTCTTC. Based on the CDR3 plus reference TRBV7-6 and TRBJ2-1, the full variable domain is GAGVSQSPRYKVTKRGQDVALRCDPISGHVSLYWYRQALGQGPEFLTYFNYEAQQDKSGLPNDRFSAERPEGSISTLTIQRTEQRDSAMYRCASARQGEYNEQFFGPGTRLTVL.

This clonotype showed up many times. The rearrangement uses TRBV7-9 and TRBJ2-1; 11 nucleotides line up with TRBD1. The junction had 5 bases not matched to a gene; V was cut back by 5 bases and J by 2 bases. CDR3 length: 16 residues. Per germline, CDR1 SEHNR and CDR2 FQNEAQ (reference sequence). The CDR3 nucleotides are TGTGCCAGCAGCCCCGGGACAGGGGGAACCTACAATGAGCAGTTCTTC. Amino acid sequence: CASSPGTGGTYNEQFF.

The sample holds many counts of this clonotype. The V call is TRBV7-9, the J call TRBJ2-7; D is perhaps TRBD2 (5 bases). This CDR3 is 12 amino acids long. The germline CDR1 and CDR2 sequences are SEHNR and FQNEAQ (reference sequence). Trimming took 5 bases from V and 5 from J, leaving 10 bases between them. CDR3 region: CASSPEVHEQYF. In DNA form, the CDR3 reads TGTGCCAGCAGCCCGGAGGTCCACGAGCAGTACTTC.

The sample holds many counts of this clonotype. This chain links TRBV5-1 with TRBJ2-1; TRBD1 matches 10 bases. Germline loops: CDR1 SGHRS, CDR2 YFSETQ. The V gene end was trimmed by 4 bases and the J gene end by 8 bases; junction bases not matched to a gene: 9. The CDR3 extends over 15 amino acids. The CDR3 DNA reads as TGCGCCAGCAGCCCGGGACAGGGGACTTATGATGAGCAGTTCTTC. It yields the protein CASSPGQGTYDEQFF.

This clonotype occurred a few times. The chain couples TRBV20-1 to TRBJ1-1, with TRBD1 matching 7 bases. V dropped 6 bases and J dropped 1; count of bases not matched to a gene: 8. From germline, CDR1 is DFQATT and CDR2 SNEGSKA (reference sequence). The CDR3 sequence is 14 residues long. The CDR3 here is CSAEGQVKNTEAFF. The CDR3, as DNA: TGCAGTGCCGAAGGACAGGTCAAGAACACTGAAGCTTTCTTT.

This clonotype was observed many times. The chain carries TRBV5-1 and TRBJ2-3, with no clear D. Germline V lookup: CDR1 SGHRS, CDR2 YFSETQ. The germline V and J ends were trimmed by 1 base and 2 bases, with 5 bases remaining between them. The CDR3 sequence is 13 residues long. The chain's CDR3 is CASSLSNTDTQYF. Written as DNA, the CDR3 is TGCGCCAGCAGCTTGTCGAACACAGATACGCAGTATTTT.

This clonotype was detected only a few times. Since a much larger clone is just one base distant, this may be a read error. V and J are TRBV20-1 and TRBJ1-5; 8 positions match TRBD1. Germline V gene lookup returns CDR1 DFQATT and CDR2 SNEGSKA (reference sequence). CDR3 length: 14 residues. V lost 6 bases and J lost 4; bases outside the gene matches: 8. CDR3 nucleotides: TGCAGTGCGGGAGAGACAGGGGTAAATCAGCCCCAGCATTTT. Translated, it gives CSAGETGVNQPQHF.

This clonotype came up many times. V is TRBV7-9 and J is TRBJ2-5; perhaps D is TRBD1 or TRBD2 (5 bases each). The germline CDR1 and CDR2 sequences are SEHNR and FQNEAQ (reference sequence). Trimming took 6 bases from V and 2 from J, leaving 13 bases between them. This CDR3 has 14 amino acids. The CDR3 protein is CASSLGARQETQYF. The CDR3 coding sequence is TGTGCCAGCAGTCTCGGGGCAAGGCAAGAGACCCAGTACTTC.

This clonotype has a count of ten or more. This chain joins TRBV5-1 and TRBJ2-2; possibly TRBD1 for D (6 bases). Per the germline V gene, CDR1 is SGHRS and CDR2 is YFSETQ. V dropped 4 bases and J dropped 4 bases, with 11 bases sitting between them. This CDR3 contains 14 residues. CDR3 region: CASSQGHLTGELFF. CDR3 bases: TGCGCCAGCAGCCAGGGACACCTCACCGGGGAGCTGTTTTTT.

This clonotype was seen only a few times. The V call is TRBV7-2, the J call TRBJ2-2, with D tentatively TRBD1 (6 bases). Germline assignment: CDR1 SGHTA and CDR2 FQGNSA. The ends were cut back, 3 bases at V and 7 bases at J, with 30 bases in the middle. The CDR3 covers 20 residues. The CDR3 spells CASSLGLRWGPGESIGELFF. CDR3 nucleotides: TGTGCCAGCAGCTTGGGTTTACGATGGGGACCAGGGGAGAGTATCGGGGAGCTGTTTTTT. The complete variable domain, with remaining parts taken from reference TRBV7-2 and TRBJ2-2, reads GAGVSQSPSNKVTEKGKDVELRCDPISGHTALYWYRQSLGQGLEFLIYFQGNSAPDKSGLPSDRFSAERTGGSVSTLTIQRTQQEDSAVYLCASSLGLRWGPGESIGELFFGEGSRLTVL.

This clonotype was recorded many times. J is TRBJ1-1 and V is TRBV27, with no clear D. The germline V and J ends were trimmed by 6 bases and 5 bases, with 13 bases remaining between them. CDR3 length: 13 residues. Germline CDR1 and CDR2: MNHEY and SMNVEV (reference sequence). The CDR3, as DNA: TGTGCCAGCAGCAGGTCCGGGAAAACTGAAGCTTTCTTT. It translates to CASSRSGKTEAFF.

This clonotype was detected many times. CDR3 residues: CSVLGQFNTGELFF. The CDR3 region has the DNA TGCAGCGTCCTGGGGCAGTTTAACACCGGGGAGCTGTTTTTT. The gene calls are TRBV29-1 and TRBJ2-2, with D perhaps matching TRBD1 (5 bases). V was shortened by 6 bases and J by 2 bases, with 13 bases between the two germline ends. The germline V gene encodes CDR1 SQVTM and CDR2 ANQGSEA. This CDR3 comprises 14 residues.

This clonotype was counted many times. The V gene is TRBV29-1, the J gene TRBJ2-5; no clear D gene. V dropped 5 bases and J dropped 5 bases, with 18 bases sitting between them. Germline values: CDR1 SQVTM, CDR2 ANQGSEA. There are 14 residues in the CDR3. The CDR3 coding sequence is TGCAGCGTTTGGCGACCGACCCGCCGCGAGACCCAGTACTTC. Translation: CSVWRPTRRETQYF.